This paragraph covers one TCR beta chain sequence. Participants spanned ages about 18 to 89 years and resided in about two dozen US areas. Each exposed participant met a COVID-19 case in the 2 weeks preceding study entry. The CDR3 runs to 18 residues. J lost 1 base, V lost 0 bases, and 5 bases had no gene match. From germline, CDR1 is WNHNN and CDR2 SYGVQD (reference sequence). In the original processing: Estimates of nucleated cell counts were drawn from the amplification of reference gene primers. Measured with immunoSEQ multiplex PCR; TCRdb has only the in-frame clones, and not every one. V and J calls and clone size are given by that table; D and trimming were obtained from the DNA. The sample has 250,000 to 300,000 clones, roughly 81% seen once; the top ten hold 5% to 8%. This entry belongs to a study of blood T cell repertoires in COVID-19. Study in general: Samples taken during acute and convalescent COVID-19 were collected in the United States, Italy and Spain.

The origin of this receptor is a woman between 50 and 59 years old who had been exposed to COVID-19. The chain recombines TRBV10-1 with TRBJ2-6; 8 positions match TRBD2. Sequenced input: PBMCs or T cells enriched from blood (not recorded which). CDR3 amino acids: CASSESTGGTSGANVLTF. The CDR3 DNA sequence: TGCGCCAGCAGTGAGTCGACGGGAGGGACGTCTGGGGCCAACGTCCTGACTTTC.